What follows are 26 T cell receptor beta chains derived from one specimen sequenced in a study of post-analysis software for immune sequencing data. No antigens are known for them. cDNA libraries of TCR beta carried unique molecular identifiers. Each CDR3 protein gets one entry after TCRdb re-called the PCR reads with MiXCR. Found here are around 700,000 distinct CDR3 sequences, roughly three fifths of them singletons; the top ten hold 11%. Study-level results: TRBV segments more frequent in patients than in controls numbered five and included TRBV5-6, TRBV5-1 and TRBV20-1.

Sequencing was performed on blood. The receptors stem from a girl aged 2-10 years with multiple sclerosis.

The chain employs TRBV5-6 and TRBJ2-5; TRBD1 aligns across 9 bases. The V and J ends lost 1 base and 0 bases, in that order; junction bases with no gene match: 7. Germline values: CDR1 SGHDT, CDR2 YYEEEE. There are 17 residues in the CDR3. The chain's CDR3 is CASSLRRTGVNQETQYF. The CDR3, as DNA: TGTGCCAGCAGCTTGAGGAGGACAGGGGTGAACCAAGAGACCCAGTACTTC.

The rearrangement links TRBV12-3 or TRBV12-4 to TRBJ2-1; 8 bases map to TRBD2. J gave up 4 bases and V 5 bases, and 10 bases lay outside the gene matches. The length of the CDR3 is 16 residues. The CDR3 DNA follows: TGTGCCAGCAGTACCTATAGCGGGAAGGGATACAATGAGCAGTTCTTC. Its translation: CASSTYSGKGYNEQFF.

This sequence joins TRBV7-7 and TRBJ2-1, with 9 nucleotides matching TRBD2. CDR1 is SSHAT, CDR2 FNYEAQ, per germline (reference sequence). The CDR3 is 19 amino acids. Trimming took 0 bases from V and 0 from J; bases not matched to a gene: 9. CDR3 sequence: CASSLAVAGDFSSYNEQFF. CDR3 DNA: TGTGCCAGCAGCTTAGCGGTAGCGGGGGACTTCAGCTCCTACAATGAGCAGTTCTTC. Looking up the rest from reference TRBV7-7 and TRBJ2-1 gives the full variable domain: GAGVSQSPRYKVTKRGQDVTLRCDPISSHATLYWYQQALGQGPEFLTYFNYEAQPDKSGLPSDRFSAERPEGSISTLTIQRTEQRDSAMYRCASSLAVAGDFSSYNEQFFGPGTRLTVL.

This clonotype was seen a few times. The chain couples TRBV10-3 to TRBJ2-3; D call uncertain. The V end was cut by 0 bases, the J end by 2 bases, with 9 bases between. The length of the CDR3 is 15 residues. Germline V gene sequence: CDR1 ENHRY, CDR2 SYGVKD. CDR3 nucleotide sequence: TGTGCCATCAGTGAGTCGGGCTTCCACACAGATACGCAGTATTTT. This gives the protein CAISESGFHTDTQYF.

This clonotype was observed once. The chain recombines TRBV29-1 with TRBJ2-2; D ambiguous. Germline V lookup: CDR1 SQVTM, CDR2 ANQGSEA. V lost 6 bases, J lost 6 bases, and 20 bases lay in between. The CDR3 extends over 15 amino acids. The CDR3 nucleotides are TGCAGCGTGGGCCTACAGTTGGGTATCGCCGGGGAGCTGTTTTTT. It encodes CSVGLQLGIAGELFF.

The V and J genes are TRBV10-2 and TRBJ2-7; 8 nucleotides agree with TRBD2. From germline, CDR1 is WSHSY and CDR2 SAAADI. V trimming: 4 bases; J trimming: 2 bases; junction bases outside the gene matches: 1. The CDR3 contains 13 residues. The CDR3 reads CASSVGGAYEQYF. DNA of the CDR3: TGCGCCAGCAGTGTCGGGGGGGCCTACGAGCAGTACTTC.

In this sample, this clonotype turned up once. CDR3 region: CASSDGTATRGYTF. CDR3 in DNA: TGCGCCAGCAGCGACGGGACCGCGACTAGAGGCTACACCTTC. The rearrangement joins TRBV5-1 to TRBJ1-2; maybe TRBD1 (5 bases). V shed 4 bases and J shed 8 bases, with 18 bases lying between them. From germline, CDR1 is SGHRS and CDR2 YFSETQ. This CDR3 comprises 14 residues.

The chain recombines TRBV5-1 with TRBJ1-5; D call uncertain. The CDR3 has 15 residues. From germline, CDR1 is SGHRS and CDR2 YFSETQ. V shed 0 bases and J shed 3 bases, with 10 bases lying between them. CDR3 DNA sequence: TGCGCCAGCAGCTTGGGAGGGTCCTTCAATCAGCCCCAGCATTTT. It translates to CASSLGGSFNQPQHF.

The chain links TRBV29-1 to TRBJ2-1; D not resolved. Germline CDR1 and CDR2: SQVTM and ANQGSEA. This CDR3 has 14 residues. The V end was cut by 4 bases, the J end by 0 bases, with 10 bases between. CDR3 in DNA: TGCAGCGTTGTCGTCCCGAGCTCCTACAATGAGCAGTTCTTC. The encoded protein is CSVVVPSSYNEQFF.

This clonotype was observed a few times. The chain joins TRBV5-4 to TRBJ2-4, with 11 bases lining up with TRBD2. Per the germline V gene, CDR1 is SGHNT and CDR2 is YYREEE (reference sequence). This CDR3 contains 16 residues. With V trimmed by 0 bases and J by 3 bases, 2 bases remained unmatched. For the CDR3, the DNA is TGTGCCAGCAGCTTGGATCTAGCGGGGGGCAAAAACATTCAGTACTTC. Translated, it gives CASSLDLAGGKNIQYF.

The V and J genes are TRBV9 and TRBJ2-1; D ambiguous. Deletions cut 0 bases from V and 8 bases from J, with 15 bases between. Germline loops: CDR1 SGDLS, CDR2 YYNGEE. The CDR3 contains 15 residues. The CDR3 sequence is CASSVGSSALYEQFF. CDR3 coding DNA: TGTGCCAGCAGCGTAGGATCCAGCGCCCTTTATGAGCAGTTCTTC. The whole variable domain, filled in from reference TRBV9 and TRBJ2-1, reads DSGVTQTPKHLITATGQRVTLRCSPRSGDLSVYWYQQSLDQGLQFLIQYYNGEERAKGNILERFSAQQFPDLHSELNLSSLELGDSALYFCASSVGSSALYEQFFGPGTRLTVL.

The chain carries TRBV11-2 and TRBJ2-5, with 11 bases aligning to TRBD2. The CDR3 is made up of 17 amino acids. Looked up from germline, CDR1 is SGHAT and CDR2 is FQNNGV. The V and J ends lost 6 bases and 3 bases, in that order; junction bases with no gene match: 12. This CDR3 reads CASREPGLAVKKETQYF. The CDR3 DNA sequence: TGTGCCAGCAGGGAGCCGGGACTAGCGGTTAAGAAAGAGACCCAGTACTTC.

This clonotype has only a few counts. J is TRBJ1-6 and V is TRBV5-5; D is perhaps TRBD1 (5 bases). Germline CDR1 and CDR2: SGHKS and YYEKEE (reference sequence). CDR3 length equals 16 residues. V was cut by 4 bases and J by 9 bases, with 20 bases left in between. The CDR3 sequence is CASSARDGWWGSPLHF. The CDR3 DNA follows: TGTGCCAGCAGCGCTCGGGACGGATGGTGGGGTTCACCCCTCCACTTT.

This chain joins TRBV11-2 and TRBJ2-7, with 8 nucleotides matching TRBD2. CDR1 is SGHAT and CDR2 is FQNNGV in the germline V gene. After removal of 5 bases from V and 7 bases from J, the junction contained 19 bases not matched to a gene. This CDR3 has 17 residues. The CDR3, as DNA: TGTGCCAGCAGCCCGGGACTAGTAACTGCGGAATGGGAGGAGCAGTACTTC. It specifies CASSPGLVTAEWEEQYF.

The rearrangement links TRBV29-1 to TRBJ1-1, with 8 bases identical to TRBD1. The V segment lost 4 bases and the J segment 4 bases; nucleotides outside the gene matches: 8. Looked up from germline, CDR1 is SQVTM and CDR2 is ANQGSEA. There are 14 residues in the CDR3. The CDR3 DNA reads as TGCAGCGTTGGTCGGACAGGGAAAGGCACTGAAGCTTTCTTT. It translates to CSVGRTGKGTEAFF. Based on the CDR3 plus reference TRBV29-1 and TRBJ1-1, the full variable domain is SAVISQKPSRDICQRGTSLTIQCQVDSQVTMMFWYRQQPGQSLTLIATANQGSEATYESGFVIDKFPISRPNLTFSTLTVSNMSPEDSSIYLCSVGRTGKGTEAFFGQGTRLTVV.

The chain carries TRBV3-1 and TRBJ1-2; no clear D. CDR1 is LGHDT, CDR2 YNNKEL, per germline (reference sequence). The ends were cut back, 4 bases at V and 3 bases at J, with 9 bases in the middle. This CDR3 has 13 residues. CDR3 residues: CASSPIDDYGYTF. The CDR3 nucleotides read TGTGCCAGCAGCCCGATCGATGACTATGGCTACACCTTC.

This chain links TRBV25-1 with TRBJ2-1; weak D call: TRBD2 (6 bases). The CDR3 covers 11 residues. CDR1 is MGHDK, CDR2 SYGVNS, per germline. The V gene lost 0 bases and the J gene lost 15 bases, with 9 bases spanning the gap. Here the CDR3 reads CASSEYGGTFF. As DNA, the CDR3 is TGTGCCAGCAGTGAATATGGAGGGACGTTCTTC.

The V call is TRBV12-3 or TRBV12-4, the J call TRBJ1-2, with 8 positions matching TRBD1. Trimming cost V 3 bases and J 8 bases; bases outside gene matches: 8. This CDR3 comprises 14 residues. This CDR3 is CASSFSGQGWGYTF. For the CDR3, the DNA is TGTGCCAGCAGTTTTTCCGGACAGGGTTGGGGCTACACCTTC.

This clonotype was observed a few times. The chain carries TRBV29-1 and TRBJ2-6, with D maybe TRBD1 (5 bases). This CDR3 contains 14 residues. Germline V gene sequence: CDR1 SQVTM, CDR2 ANQGSEA. Deletions cut 6 bases from V and 2 bases from J, with 11 bases between. CDR3 residues: CSVGPGTGANVLTF. The DNA of the CDR3 is TGCAGCGTCGGGCCAGGGACTGGGGCCAACGTCCTGACTTTC.

The gene calls are TRBV29-1 and TRBJ2-3; D is unclear. Trimming took 8 bases from V and 2 from J, leaving 8 bases between them. The CDR3 contains 11 residues. CDR1 and CDR2 (germline): SQVTM, ANQGSEA. DNA of the CDR3: TGCAGCATTCAGGTCACAGATACGCAGTATTTT. This encodes CSIQVTDTQYF.

Regarding this clonotype: Its ends do not fully match the called genes, so a read error is possible. The genes are TRBV6-6 and TRBJ2-7; 12 bases match TRBD2. Germline V lookup: CDR1 MNHNY, CDR2 SVGAGI (reference sequence). The CDR3 sequence is 15 residues long. The chain's CDR3 is CANSYSKTSGRREYF. Here the CDR3 DNA reads TGTGCCAACAGTTACTCGAAAACTAGCGGGAGGAGGGAGTACTTC.

This clonotype turned up a few times. The chain is built from TRBV29-1 and TRBJ2-3; weak D call: TRBD2 (5 bases). Germline V CDR1 and CDR2: SQVTM, ANQGSEA. There are 14 residues in the CDR3. The ends were cut back, 2 bases at V and 3 bases at J, with 12 bases in the middle. DNA for the CDR3: TGCAGCGTTGAATTCGGGAACCAAACAGATACGCAGTATTTT. Translated, it gives CSVEFGNQTDTQYF.

In DNA, the CDR3 is TGTGCCAGCAGTGAAGGAAGGGGGAGGTATTCACCCCTCCACTTT. This sequence encodes CASSEGRGRYSPLHF. The rearrangement joins TRBV6-1 to TRBJ1-6; perhaps TRBD1 as D (6 bases). The V and J ends lost 1 base and 8 bases respectively, with 12 bases between them. Germline CDR1 reads MNHNS; CDR2 reads SASEGT. There are 15 residues in the CDR3.

The genes are TRBV27 and TRBJ2-5; TRBD2 matches 10 bases. The germline gives CDR1 MNHEY, CDR2 SMNVEV (reference sequence). Losses at the gene ends were 0 bases for V and 7 bases for J; bases not matched to a gene: 5. This CDR3 spans 15 amino acids. CDR3: CASSLSSGGAGTQYF. In DNA, the CDR3 is TGTGCCAGCAGTTTATCGAGCGGGGGGGCGGGGACCCAGTACTTC.

V usage is TRBV12-3 or TRBV12-4 and J usage is TRBJ1-2; D is ambiguous. V was shortened by 3 bases and J by 4 bases, with 3 bases between the two germline ends. The CDR3 extends over 11 amino acids. The CDR3 coding sequence is TGTGCCAGCAGTTTTTCCTATGGCTACACCTTC. It is translated as CASSFSYGYTF.

Concerning this clonotype: One junction end disagrees with the germline gene, perhaps due to a read error. The V and J genes are TRBV6-5 and TRBJ1-1; perhaps TRBD1 as D (6 bases). This CDR3 is built from 13 residues. The germline V gene encodes CDR1 MNHEY and CDR2 SVGAGI. The CDR3 here is CASRGQRNTEGFF. In DNA form, the CDR3 reads TGTGCCAGCCGAGGACAGCGGAACACTGAAGGTTTCTTT.